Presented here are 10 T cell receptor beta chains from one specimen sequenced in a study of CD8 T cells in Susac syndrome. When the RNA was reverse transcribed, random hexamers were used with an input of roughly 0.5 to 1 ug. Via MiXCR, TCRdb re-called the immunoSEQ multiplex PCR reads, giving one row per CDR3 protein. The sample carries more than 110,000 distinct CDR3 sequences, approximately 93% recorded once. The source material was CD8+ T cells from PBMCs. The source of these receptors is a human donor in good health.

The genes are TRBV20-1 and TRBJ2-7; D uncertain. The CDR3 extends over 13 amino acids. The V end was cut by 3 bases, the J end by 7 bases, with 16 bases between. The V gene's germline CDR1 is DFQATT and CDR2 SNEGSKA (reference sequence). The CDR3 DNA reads TGCAGTGCTAGCGTCCCCGGTCCGTGGGAGCAGTACTTC. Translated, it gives CSASVPGPWEQYF.

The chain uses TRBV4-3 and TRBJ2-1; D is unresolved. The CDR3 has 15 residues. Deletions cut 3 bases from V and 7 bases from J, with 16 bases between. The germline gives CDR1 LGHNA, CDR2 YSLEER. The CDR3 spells CASSQGTPQGNEQFF. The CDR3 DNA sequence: TGCGCCAGCAGCCAGGGCACCCCTCAAGGGAATGAGCAGTTCTTC.

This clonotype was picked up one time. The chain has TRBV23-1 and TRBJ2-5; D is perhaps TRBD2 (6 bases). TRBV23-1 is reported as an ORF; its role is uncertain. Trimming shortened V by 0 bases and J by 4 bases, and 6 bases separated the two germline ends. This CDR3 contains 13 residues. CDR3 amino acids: CASSQSGGETQYF. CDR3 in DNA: TGCGCCAGCAGTCAATCGGGGGGAGAGACCCAGTACTTC.

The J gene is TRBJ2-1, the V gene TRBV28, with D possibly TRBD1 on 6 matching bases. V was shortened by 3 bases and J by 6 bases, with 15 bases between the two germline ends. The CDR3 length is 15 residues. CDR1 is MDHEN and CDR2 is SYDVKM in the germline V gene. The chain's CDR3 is CASSFRDILINEQFF. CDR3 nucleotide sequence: TGTGCCAGCAGTTTCCGGGACATATTGATCAATGAGCAGTTCTTC.

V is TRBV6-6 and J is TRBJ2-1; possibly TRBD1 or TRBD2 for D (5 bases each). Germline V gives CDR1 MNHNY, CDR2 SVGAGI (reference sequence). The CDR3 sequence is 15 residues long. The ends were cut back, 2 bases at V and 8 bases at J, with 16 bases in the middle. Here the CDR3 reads CASSYRLAEGDEQFF. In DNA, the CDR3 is TGTGCCAGCAGTTACAGGCTAGCAGAAGGGGATGAGCAGTTCTTC.

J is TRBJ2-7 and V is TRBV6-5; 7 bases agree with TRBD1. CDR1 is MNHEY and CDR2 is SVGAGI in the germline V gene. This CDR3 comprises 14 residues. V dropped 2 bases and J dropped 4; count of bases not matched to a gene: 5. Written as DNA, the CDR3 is TGTGCCAGCAGTTACGCGGACAGGATATACGAGCAGTACTTC. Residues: CASSYADRIYEQYF.

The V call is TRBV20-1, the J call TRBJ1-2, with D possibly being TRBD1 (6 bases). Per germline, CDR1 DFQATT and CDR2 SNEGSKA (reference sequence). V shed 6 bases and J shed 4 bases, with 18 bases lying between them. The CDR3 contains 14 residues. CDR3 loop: CSAKGAGGVYGYTF. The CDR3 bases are TGCAGTGCAAAGGGTGCCGGGGGCGTCTATGGCTACACCTTC.

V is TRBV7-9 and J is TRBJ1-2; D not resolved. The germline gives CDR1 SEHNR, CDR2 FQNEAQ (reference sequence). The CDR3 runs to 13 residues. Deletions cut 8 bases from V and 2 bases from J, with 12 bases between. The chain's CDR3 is CASGPMENYGYTF. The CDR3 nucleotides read TGTGCCAGCGGCCCCATGGAGAACTATGGCTACACCTTC. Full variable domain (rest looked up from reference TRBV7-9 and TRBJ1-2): DTGVSQNPRHKITKRGQNVTFRCDPISEHNRLYWYRQTLGQGPEFLTYFQNEAQLEKSRLLSDRFSAERPKGSFSTLEIQRTEQGDSAMYLCASGPMENYGYTFGSGTRLTVV.

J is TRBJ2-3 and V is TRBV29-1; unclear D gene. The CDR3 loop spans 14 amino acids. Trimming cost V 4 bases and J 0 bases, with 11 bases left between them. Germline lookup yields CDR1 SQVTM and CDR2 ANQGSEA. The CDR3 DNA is TGCAGCGTTGCCCCCGCAGGTAGCACAGATACGCAGTATTTT. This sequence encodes CSVAPAGSTDTQYF.

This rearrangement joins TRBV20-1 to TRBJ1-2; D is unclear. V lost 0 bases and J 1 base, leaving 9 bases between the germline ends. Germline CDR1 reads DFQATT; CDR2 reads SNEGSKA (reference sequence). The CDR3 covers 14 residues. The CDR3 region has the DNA TGCAGTGCTAGAGATCCCGTGCTTAACTATGGCTACACCTTC. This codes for CSARDPVLNYGYTF.